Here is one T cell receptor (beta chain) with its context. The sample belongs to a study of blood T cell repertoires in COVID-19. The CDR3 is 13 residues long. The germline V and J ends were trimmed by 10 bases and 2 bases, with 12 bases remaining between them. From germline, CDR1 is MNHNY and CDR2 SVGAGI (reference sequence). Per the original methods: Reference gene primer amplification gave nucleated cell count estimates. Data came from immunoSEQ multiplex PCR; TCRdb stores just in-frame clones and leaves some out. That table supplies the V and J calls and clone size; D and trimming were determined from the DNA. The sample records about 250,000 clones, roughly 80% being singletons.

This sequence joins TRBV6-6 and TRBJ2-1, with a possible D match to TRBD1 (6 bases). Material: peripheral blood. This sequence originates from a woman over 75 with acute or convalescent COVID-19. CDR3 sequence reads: CATNRDPYNEQFF. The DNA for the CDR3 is TGTGCCACCAACAGGGATCCCTACAATGAGCAGTTCTTC.